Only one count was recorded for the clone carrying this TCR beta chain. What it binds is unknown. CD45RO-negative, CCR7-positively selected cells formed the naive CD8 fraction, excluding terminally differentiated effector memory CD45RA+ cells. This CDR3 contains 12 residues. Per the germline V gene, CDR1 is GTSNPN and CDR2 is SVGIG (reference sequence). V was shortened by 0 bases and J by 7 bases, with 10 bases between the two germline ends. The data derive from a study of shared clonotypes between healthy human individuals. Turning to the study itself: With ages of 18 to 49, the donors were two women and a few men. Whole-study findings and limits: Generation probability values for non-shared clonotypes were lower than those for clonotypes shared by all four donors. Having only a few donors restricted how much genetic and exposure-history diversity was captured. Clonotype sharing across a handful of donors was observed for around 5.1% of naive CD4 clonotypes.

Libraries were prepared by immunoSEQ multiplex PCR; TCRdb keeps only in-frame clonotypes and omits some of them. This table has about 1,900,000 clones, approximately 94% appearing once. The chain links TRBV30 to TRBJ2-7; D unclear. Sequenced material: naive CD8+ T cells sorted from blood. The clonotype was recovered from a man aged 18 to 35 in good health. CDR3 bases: TGTGCCTGGAGTGTACAATCGGTGGAGCAGTACTTC. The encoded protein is CAWSVQSVEQYF.